Sequencing of this TCR beta chain was carried out in a study of read filtering for tumor transcriptome and immune sequencing (dated by TCRdb to between 2020 and 2021). Regarding the complete study: The cohort was composed of some 16 male and over 13 female patients, with a mean age of approximately 70 years and an age range of roughly 45 to 90. Whole-transcriptome libraries were prepared with the TruSeq RNA Access Library Prep Kit after DNase treatment. One of the main goals was to work out a read-filtering strategy for immune repertoire data, in particular whether clonotypes backed by only a single read should be removed. Per sample, about 4 to 11 million TCR-region mapped reads were obtained with IR-seq, compared with only roughly 80 to 1273 with RNA-seq. Using the same bone marrow samples, the study compared TCR repertoires obtained by targeted immune repertoire sequencing with those obtained by bulk whole-transcriptome sequencing. Under revised international staging, 8 or 9 patients fell into R-ISS I, more than 15 into R-ISS II and 7 into R-ISS III.

In this sample, this clonotype turned up a few times. Its antigen remains unidentified. The input lacks base qualities; no much larger clone sits a single base away. Relative to germline, V is missing 8 bases and J is missing 0 bases, with 6 bases of the junction outside any gene match. Via the germline V gene (reference sequence), CDR1 is MNHEY and CDR2 SMNVEV. From cysteine to phenylalanine, the CDR3 is 14 amino acids long. Only CDR3 DNA remains: 42 bases, in frame from the first base. Broad study findings and their caveats: The sorted CD138-negative fraction was not purified T cells but a mixed bone marrow immune population. The correlation between IR-seq and RNA-seq shared clonotype proportions was increased by removal of single-read clonotypes. IR-seq captured clonotypes at much higher depth and more reliably than RNA-seq, and smaller IR-seq throughput sufficed to identify most shared clonotypes. Single-read clonotypes made up approximately 79% of clonotypes but only about 3.5% of total reads in IR-seq, compared with more than 70% of clonotypes and 35% to 55% of reads in RNA-seq.

TCR libraries were constructed from about 400 ng RNA using the Immunoverse kit, and molecular barcoded adaptors covering alpha/delta and beta/gamma chains were employed. TCR library preparation used the same RNA that went into transcriptome sequencing. Sequencing of the TCR libraries was done on an Illumina HiSeq 4000 with 2 x 150 cycles. Regarding the original processing steps: With MiXCR, TCR reads were aligned to human V, D, J and C references and assembled into CDR3 clonotypes, with quality filtering and error correction included. The tcR package in R was used to analyze clonotype counts and gene usage diversity. Raw mapping reads were checked after the RNA-seq reads had been mapped by STAR aligner version 2.5.3a onto the human GRCh37 genome. To test how sequencing depth affected the clonotypes detected, IR-seq fastq files were randomly downsampled with Seqtk 1.3. The public reads were reanalyzed by TCRdb: fastp trimming at Q25, MiXCR alignment, in-frame beta chains only. Identical CDR3 proteins give one entry, which carries the most common genes and DNA. TCRdb, not the original authors, processed these V and J calls. Across this sample there are 100,000 to 150,000 distinct CDR3 sequences, with around 14% seen only once. The ten most abundant clones make up 7.5% to 10% of the sample.

Each patient had bone marrow sampled at the time of active disease. Ficoll-Hypaque density gradient centrifugation was used to isolate bone marrow mononuclear cells. Myeloma plasma cells were removed and CD138-negative cells were collected by negative selection after labeling with CD138 magnetic microbeads on a MACS separator. Flow cytometry on an Attune NxT with CD138 antibodies was used to check the purity of the isolated cells. Total RNA was extracted with TRIzol reagent and quantified with a NanoDrop spectrophotometer. Paired RNA-seq and IR-seq were performed on the CD138-negative bone marrow sample of each patient.

Source material: a population of CD138-negative cells sorted from bone marrow. Read against the paper, the sample's cell subset or site label means: bone marrow mononuclear cells depleted of CD138+ plasma/myeloma cells by negative magnetic selection. This TCR came from a donor aged 40 or older with multiple myeloma. The sequence is built from TRBV27 and TRBJ1-1, with 7 middle bases fitting TRBD1. The CDR3: CASRDSPMNTEAFF. The DNA reads TGTGCCAGCCGGGACAGCCCGATGAACACTGAAGCTTTCTTT.